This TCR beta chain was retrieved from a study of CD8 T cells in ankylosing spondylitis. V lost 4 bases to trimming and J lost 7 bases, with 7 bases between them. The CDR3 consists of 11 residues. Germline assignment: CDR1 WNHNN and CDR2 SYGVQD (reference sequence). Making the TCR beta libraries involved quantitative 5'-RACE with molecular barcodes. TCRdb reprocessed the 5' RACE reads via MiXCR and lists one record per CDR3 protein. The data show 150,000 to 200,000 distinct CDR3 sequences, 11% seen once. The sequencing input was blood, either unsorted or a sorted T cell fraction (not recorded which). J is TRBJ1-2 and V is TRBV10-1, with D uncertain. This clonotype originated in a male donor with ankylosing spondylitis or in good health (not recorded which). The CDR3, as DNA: TGCGCCAGCAGTGGAGGTTTTGGCTACACCTTC. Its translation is CASSGGFGYTF.